Shown below are 8 T cell receptor beta chains from a single sample sequenced in a study of radiotherapy plus CTLA-4 blockade in lung cancer. TCRdb's copy holds only in-frame clones and misses some; the assay was immunoSEQ multiplex PCR. Of 30,000 or so clones in the sample, 65% to 75% were seen once. This specimen was peripheral blood, taken from a patient treated with radiotherapy plus ipilimumab. The receptors derive from a human donor with non-small cell lung cancer who had stable disease on radiotherapy plus ipilimumab.

The chain couples TRBV28 to TRBJ2-2; tentatively, D is TRBD2 (6 bases). The length of the CDR3 is 15 residues. Germline V gene data show CDR1 as MDHEN and CDR2 as SYDVKM. The ends were cut back, 5 bases at V and 4 bases at J, with 14 bases in the middle. Here the CDR3 DNA reads TGTGCCAGCAGTCGAATAGGAGGGCGCACCGGGGAGCTGTTTTTT. Protein: CASSRIGGRTGELFF.

This rearrangement joins TRBV7-9 to TRBJ1-3, with D unresolved. The CDR3 runs 14 residues. V lost 2 bases, J lost 4 bases, and 9 bases lay in between. Per germline, CDR1 SEHNR and CDR2 FQNEAQ (reference sequence). The CDR3 protein is CASSLRGLGNTIYF. The CDR3 region has the DNA TGTGCCAGCAGCTTACGGGGTCTCGGAAACACCATATATTTT.

This chain connects TRBV6-1 to TRBJ1-2, with a possible D match to TRBD1 (5 bases). Germline V CDR1 and CDR2: MNHNS, SASEGT. Trimming shortened V by 6 bases and J by 3 bases, and 11 bases separated the two germline ends. CDR3 length equals 13 residues. The CDR3 here is CASRHGTDYGYTF. In nucleotides, the CDR3 is TGTGCCAGCAGGCACGGGACCGACTATGGCTACACCTTC.

The chain links TRBV18 to TRBJ2-7; 14 nucleotides match TRBD2. In germline, CDR1 is KGHSH, CDR2 LQKENI. The CDR3 contains 15 residues. V lost 6 bases to trimming and J lost 0 bases; unmatched junction nucleotides: 1. This chain's CDR3 is CASSGLAGGSYEQYF. The CDR3 nucleotides are TGTGCCAGCTCCGGACTAGCGGGGGGCTCCTACGAGCAGTACTTC.

CDR3 sequence reads: CASSPPRTGGGDGYTF. DNA of the CDR3: TGTGCCAGCAGCCCCCCCAGGACAGGGGGTGGGGATGGCTACACCTTC. The rearrangement links TRBV5-6 to TRBJ1-2; TRBD1 aligns across 10 bases. There are 16 residues in the CDR3. Germline V CDR1 and CDR2: SGHDT, YYEEEE. The V gene end was trimmed by 4 bases and the J gene end by 6 bases; junction bases not matched to a gene: 12.

This sequence joins TRBV6-5 and TRBJ2-3; 7 bases are a match to TRBD2. J gave up 5 bases and V 4 bases, and 9 bases lay outside the gene matches. CDR1 is MNHEY, CDR2 SVGAGI, per germline. The CDR3 has 15 amino acids. The CDR3 DNA is TGTGCCAGCAGTTCGCCCCGGACTAGTTTAGATACGCAGTATTTT. Its protein product is CASSSPRTSLDTQYF.

The chain carries TRBV25-1 and TRBJ2-7; 9 bases fit TRBD1. The germline CDR1 and CDR2 sequences are MGHDK and SYGVNS. The CDR3 has 15 amino acids. The V segment lost 4 bases and the J segment 3 bases; nucleotides outside the gene matches: 7. CDR3 protein: CASSGRGQGIYEQYF. In DNA form, the CDR3 reads TGTGCCAGCAGTGGCCGGGGACAGGGAATCTACGAGCAGTACTTC.

This clone was counted a few times. The CDR3 spells CASSYRRGYEQYF. Here the CDR3 DNA reads TGTGCCAGCAGTTACCGGAGAGGCTACGAGCAGTACTTC. The V gene is TRBV6-5, the J gene TRBJ2-7; D call uncertain. The V gene lost 2 bases and the J gene lost 3 bases, with 8 bases spanning the gap. Per the germline V gene, CDR1 is MNHEY and CDR2 is SVGAGI. CDR3 length equals 13 residues.